One and the same sample provided the 4 T cell receptor beta chains below, sequenced in a study of T cells in localized non-small cell lung cancer. The data were produced by immunoSEQ multiplex PCR, yet TCRdb's version contains in-frame clones alone and is incomplete. The table lists around 78,000 clones, 75% to 85% of them singletons, with 8% to 10% in the top ten. Sequenced material: peripheral blood, taken before any cancer treatment. The source of these receptors is a female donor over 55 with stage I lung adenocarcinoma.

The chain employs TRBV7-2 and TRBJ1-2; possibly TRBD1 for D (5 bases). CDR3 length: 14 amino acids. CDR1 is SGHTA, CDR2 FQGNSA, per germline. V shed 3 bases and J shed 4 bases, with 12 bases lying between them. CDR3 coding DNA: TGTGCCAGCAGCTTCTCCGGGGCGACCTATGGCTACACCTTC. Its translation is CASSFSGATYGYTF.

This rearrangement joins TRBV19 to TRBJ1-5; no definite D call. V lost 6 bases and J lost 9, with 12 bases in between. The CDR3 totals 12 residues. Germline CDR1 and CDR2: LNHDA and SQIVND (reference sequence). The CDR3 protein is CASRDGLRPQHF. In DNA, the CDR3 is TGTGCCAGTAGAGACGGGTTACGGCCCCAGCATTTT.

This sequence joins TRBV5-8 and TRBJ1-2; D is uncertain. Germline V gene data show CDR1 as SGHTS and CDR2 as YDEGEE. Trimming stripped 1 base from V and 4 bases from J, with 5 bases between. CDR3 length equals 12 residues. CDR3 loop: CASSLTVYGYTF. DNA for the CDR3: TGTGCCAGCAGCTTGACAGTCTATGGCTACACCTTC.

This chain joins TRBV6-1 and TRBJ1-1; D call uncertain. Germline loops: CDR1 MNHNS, CDR2 SASEGT. The V end lost 2 bases, the J end lost 7 bases, and 14 bases lay between the germline ends. The CDR3 contains 14 residues. The CDR3 DNA follows: TGTGCCAGCAGTGAAATAGCAACAGACCTTGAAGCTTTCTTT. The encoded protein is CASSEIATDLEAFF.